Sequencing of this T cell receptor (beta chain) was carried out in a study of early T cells in non-severe SARS-CoV-2 infection. Study at large: Bulk RNA isolated from unsorted whole blood underwent sequencing; chains were not paired.

A remark on this clonotype: Its target is not known.

The CDR3 consists of 12 residues. Germline CDR1 GTSNPN, CDR2 SVGIG (reference sequence). The V and J ends lost 5 bases and 2 bases respectively, with 7 bases between them. Tagging with unique molecular identifiers was applied to individual cDNA molecules. Each CDR3 protein is one row after TCRdb ran MiXCR on the 5' RACE reads. The sample consists of about 46,000 distinct CDR3 sequences, 5% to 5.5% of them appearing once. Whole-study findings and limits: Anti-spike CD8 responses were favored by VDJdb matching, which missed private and CD4 specificities.

V gene TRBV30 combines with J gene TRBJ1-5; D unresolved. The sequence was collected from an adult who was a healthcare worker with PCR-confirmed SARS-CoV-2 infection or an uninfected control (not recorded which). Material: whole blood, obtained at baseline. For the CDR3, the DNA is TGTGCCTGGGACCGAGGCAATCAGCCCCAGCATTTT. The encoded protein is CAWDRGNQPQHF.